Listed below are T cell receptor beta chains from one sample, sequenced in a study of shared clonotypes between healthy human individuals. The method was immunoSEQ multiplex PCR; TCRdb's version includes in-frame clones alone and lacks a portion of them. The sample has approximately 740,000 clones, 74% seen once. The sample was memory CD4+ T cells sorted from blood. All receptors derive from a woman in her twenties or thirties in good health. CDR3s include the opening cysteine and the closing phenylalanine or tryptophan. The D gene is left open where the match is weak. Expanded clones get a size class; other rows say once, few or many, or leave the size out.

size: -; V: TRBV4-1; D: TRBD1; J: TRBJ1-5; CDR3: CASSQDDRASPSPQHF; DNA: TGCGCCAGCAGCCAAGATGACAGGGCGTCCCCATCGCCCCAGCATTTT
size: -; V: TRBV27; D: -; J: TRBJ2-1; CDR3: CASSLIRLSEQFF; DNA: TGTGCCAGCAGTTTAATACGTCTTTCCGAGCAGTTCTTC
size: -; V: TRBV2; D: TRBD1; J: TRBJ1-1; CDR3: CASSSQGANTEAFF; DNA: TGTGCCAGCAGTTCACAGGGGGCGAACACTGAAGCTTTCTTT
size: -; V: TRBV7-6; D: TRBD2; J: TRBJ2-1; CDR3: CASSFTGTSGRASYNEQFF; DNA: TGTGCCAGCAGCTTCACCGGGACTAGCGGGAGGGCCTCCTACAATGAGCAGTTCTTC
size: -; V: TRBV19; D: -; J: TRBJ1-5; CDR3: CASSIDLAGLNQPQHF; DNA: TGTGCCAGTAGTATAGATTTGGCAGGTCTGAATCAGCCCCAGCATTTT
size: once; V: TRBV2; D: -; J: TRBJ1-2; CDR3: CASSWGRSDYGYTF; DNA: TGTGCCAGCAGTTGGGGCAGGTCTGATTATGGCTACACCTTC
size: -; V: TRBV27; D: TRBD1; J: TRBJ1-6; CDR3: CASSLSVQGVSSYNSPLHF; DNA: TGTGCCAGCAGTTTATCAGTCCAGGGGGTTAGCTCCTATAATTCACCCCTCCACTTT
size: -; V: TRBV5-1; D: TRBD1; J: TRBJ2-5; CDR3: CASSRTPGTGGETQYF; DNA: TGCGCCAGCAGCCGAACCCCGGGGACAGGGGGGGAGACCCAGTACTTC
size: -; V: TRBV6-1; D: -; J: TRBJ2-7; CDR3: CASSEPGGQRSYEQYF; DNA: TGTGCCAGCAGTGAACCGGGGGGACAACGCTCCTACGAGCAGTACTTC
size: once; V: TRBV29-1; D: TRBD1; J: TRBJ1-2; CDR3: CSVSLDRVSGYTF; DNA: TGCAGCGTTAGTTTGGACAGGGTTTCTGGCTACACCTTC
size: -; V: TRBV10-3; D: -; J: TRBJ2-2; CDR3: CAISESRAGTTGELFF; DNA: TGTGCCATCAGTGAGTCGAGGGCGGGAACCACCGGGGAGCTGTTTTTT
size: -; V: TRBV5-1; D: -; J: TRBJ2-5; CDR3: CASSLVVLQETQYF; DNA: TGCGCCAGCAGCTTGGTGGTCCTCCAAGAGACCCAGTACTTC
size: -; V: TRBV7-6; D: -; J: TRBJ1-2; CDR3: CASSRDQGGYGYTF; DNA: TGTGCCAGCAGCAGGGATCAGGGAGGCTATGGCTACACCTTC
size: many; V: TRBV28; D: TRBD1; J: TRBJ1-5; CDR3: CASRTGGNSNQPQHF; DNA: TGTGCCAGCAGAACAGGGGGTAATAGCAATCAGCCCCAGCATTTT
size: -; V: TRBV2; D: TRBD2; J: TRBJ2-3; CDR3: CASRERTSGRTDTQYF; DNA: TGTGCCAGCAGGGAAAGGACTAGCGGGAGAACAGATACGCAGTATTTT
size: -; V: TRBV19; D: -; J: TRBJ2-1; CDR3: CASSRSGSSYNEQFF; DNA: TGTGCCAGTAGTAGGAGTGGGAGCTCCTACAATGAGCAGTTCTTC
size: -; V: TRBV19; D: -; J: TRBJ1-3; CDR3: CATTGPSGNTIYF; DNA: TGTGCCACCACAGGACCTTCTGGAAACACCATATATTTT
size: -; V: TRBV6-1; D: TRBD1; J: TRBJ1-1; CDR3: CASSNRQGNTEAFF; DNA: TGTGCCAGCAGCAATCGACAGGGGAACACTGAAGCTTTCTTT
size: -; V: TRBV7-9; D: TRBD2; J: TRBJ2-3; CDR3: CASSSTGTSIRQYF; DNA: TGTGCCAGCAGCTCAACCGGGACTAGCATCAGGCAGTATTTT
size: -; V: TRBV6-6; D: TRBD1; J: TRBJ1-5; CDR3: CASGQDLSNQPQHF; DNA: TGTGCCAGCGGACAGGACCTTAGCAATCAGCCCCAGCATTTT
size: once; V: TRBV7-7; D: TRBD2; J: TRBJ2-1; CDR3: CASSFSGREDEQFF; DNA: TGTGCCAGCAGCTTCAGTGGGAGGGAAGATGAGCAGTTCTTC
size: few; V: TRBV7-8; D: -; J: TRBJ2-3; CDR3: CAAGGASGDTQYF; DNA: TGTGCCGCTGGGGGGGCGTCCGGAGATACGCAGTATTTT
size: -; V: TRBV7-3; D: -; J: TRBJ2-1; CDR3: CASSNTGQVYNEQFF; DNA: TGTGCCAGCAGTAATACGGGACAAGTCTACAATGAGCAGTTCTTC
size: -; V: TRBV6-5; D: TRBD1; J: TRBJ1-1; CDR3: CASRTDRVGGAFF; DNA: TGTGCCAGCAGAACCGACAGGGTTGGTGGGGCTTTCTTT